The 10 T cell receptor beta chains presented below share a single source sample, sequenced in a study of blood T cell repertoires in COVID-19. Here immunoSEQ multiplex PCR was the method, and the copy in TCRdb shows in-frame clones only, minus some. The table shows 150,000 to 200,000 clones, with roughly 93% occurring only once. Sequencing was done on a sample of peripheral blood. Receptors were obtained from a woman in her forties or fifties with acute or convalescent COVID-19.

V usage is TRBV7-8 and J usage is TRBJ1-1, with 9 bases lining up with TRBD1. Germline CDR1 SGHVS, CDR2 FQNEAQ. Germline trimming cut 4 bases from V and 0 bases from J; bases unmatched to any gene: 3. This CDR3 has 15 residues. CDR3 coding DNA: TGTGCCAGCAGCTCCGGGACAGGGCTGAACACTGAAGCTTTCTTT. The encoded protein is CASSSGTGLNTEAFF.

The chain couples TRBV2 to TRBJ2-7; D possibly corresponds to TRBD1 (5 bases). Per the germline V gene, CDR1 is SNHLY and CDR2 is FYNNEI. Trimming took off 2 bases at V and 0 bases at J, with 23 bases between the two ends. The CDR3 contains 19 residues. The CDR3 sequence is CASSEIPRAGARSSYEQYF. In nucleotides, the CDR3 is TGTGCCAGCAGTGAAATTCCCCGGGCTGGGGCCAGAAGCTCCTACGAGCAGTACTTC. The full variable domain, in which reference TRBV2 and TRBJ2-7 provide the parts outside the CDR3, is EPEVTQTPSHQVTQMGQEVILRCVPISNHLYFYWYRQILGQKVEFLVSFYNNEISEKSEIFDDQFSVERPDGSNFTLKIRSTKLEDSAMYFCASSEIPRAGARSSYEQYFGPGTRLTVT.

The chain combines TRBV27 with TRBJ1-6; tentative D call: TRBD1 (6 bases). The germline CDR1 and CDR2 sequences are MNHEY and SMNVEV (reference sequence). Trimming stripped 3 bases from V and 8 bases from J, with 20 bases between. The CDR3 contains 17 residues. The CDR3 spells CASSLAPPVGAYSPLHF. CDR3 DNA sequence: TGTGCCAGCAGTTTGGCCCCACCGGTGGGGGCATATTCACCCCTCCACTTT.

This chain links TRBV7-3 with TRBJ2-5; the match to TRBD2 covers 9 bases. This CDR3 spans 14 amino acids. Germline trimming cut 5 bases from V and 4 bases from J; bases unmatched to any gene: 5. Germline V lookup: CDR1 SGHTA, CDR2 FQGTGA. CDR3 residues: CASSPLAGVETQYF. The CDR3 DNA sequence: TGTGCCAGCAGCCCCTTAGCGGGGGTAGAGACCCAGTACTTC.

The genes are TRBV3-1 (or the pseudogene TRBV3-2) and TRBJ2-7; tentatively, D is TRBD2 (6 bases). V lost 5 bases to trimming and J lost 3 bases, with 14 bases between them. Germline lookup yields CDR1 LGHDT and CDR2 YNNKEL (reference sequence). This CDR3 is 14 amino acids long. CDR3 sequence reads: CASSDTPGSYEQYF. The CDR3 DNA follows: TGTGCCAGCAGCGACACCCCCGGGAGCTACGAGCAGTACTTC.

The V gene is TRBV19, the J gene TRBJ1-2, with 9 bases lining up with TRBD1. The V and J ends lost 1 base and 4 bases, in that order; junction bases with no gene match: 4. From germline, CDR1 is LNHDA and CDR2 SQIVND (reference sequence). This CDR3 comprises 15 residues. CDR3 amino acids: CASSIGTGDTYGYTF. The CDR3 nucleotides read TGTGCCAGTAGTATAGGGACAGGGGACACCTATGGCTACACCTTC. The full variable domain, completed using reference TRBV19 and TRBJ1-2, is DGGITQSPKYLFRKEGQNVTLSCEQNLNHDAMYWYRQDPGQGLRLIYYSQIVNDFQKGDIAEGYSVSREKKESFPLTVTSAQKNPTAFYLCASSIGTGDTYGYTFGSGTRLTVV.

V and J are TRBV18 and TRBJ1-5; TRBD1 matches at 7 bases. CDR1 KGHSH and CDR2 LQKENI come from the germline V gene. Trimming took 3 bases from V and 0 from J; bases not matched to a gene: 5. The CDR3 extends over 16 amino acids. For the CDR3, the DNA is TGTGCCAGCTCACCGACGACAGGGCCTAGCAATCAGCCCCAGCATTTT. Protein sequence: CASSPTTGPSNQPQHF.

V usage is TRBV18 and J usage is TRBJ2-1; tentatively, D is TRBD2 (6 bases). Germline V gene lookup returns CDR1 KGHSH and CDR2 LQKENI. With 3 bases removed from V and 7 bases from J, the gap between germline ends came to 13 bases. The CDR3 consists of 14 residues. The CDR3, as DNA: TGTGCCAGCTCACCGGCCTCCGCGGGGAATGAGCAGTTCTTC. Protein sequence: CASSPASAGNEQFF. Full variable domain (outside the CDR3, taken from reference TRBV18 and TRBJ2-1): NAGVMQNPRHLVRRRGQEARLRCSPMKGHSHVYWYRQLPEEGLKFMVYLQKENIIDESGMPKERFSAEFPKEGPSILRIQQVVRGDSAAYFCASSPASAGNEQFFGPGTRLTVL.

This chain uses TRBV19 with TRBJ1-2; D is perhaps TRBD1 (6 bases). The V gene's germline CDR1 is LNHDA and CDR2 SQIVND (reference sequence). This CDR3 has 13 amino acids. The ends were cut back, 3 bases at V and 9 bases at J, with 14 bases in the middle. In DNA, the CDR3 is TGTGCCAGTAGTATGACAGGACTGGGAAGCTACACCTTC. Translating gives CASSMTGLGSYTF.

The chain is built from TRBV29-1 and TRBJ1-5; no clear D. Between the trimmed V and J ends, which lost 6 bases and 0 bases, there was a span of 9 bases. CDR3 length equals 13 residues. Germline-derived CDR1 and CDR2 are SQVTM and ANQGSEA. CDR3 in DNA: TGCAGCGTGCGTAAAGATAGCAATCAGCCCCAGCATTTT. The encoded protein is CSVRKDSNQPQHF.